The 28 T cell receptor beta chains listed next were all sequenced from one sample in a study of T cell responses to AZD1222 COVID-19 vaccine. This table comes from immunoSEQ multiplex PCR, and its TCRdb copy is limited to in-frame clones, with some not included. The profile shows some 200,000 clones, over 90% of them singletons. The starting material was peripheral blood, obtained on day 0 of AZD1222 vaccination. The source is an adult in good health.

The chain couples TRBV6-5 to TRBJ1-2, with no clear D. CDR3 length: 14 amino acids. The germline gives CDR1 MNHEY, CDR2 SVGAGI. Trimming took 0 bases from V and 4 from J, leaving 9 bases between them. CDR3 sequence (DNA): TGTGCCAGCAGTTACTCCCGCAGCGTCTATGGCTACACCTTC. Its translation: CASSYSRSVYGYTF.

The gene calls are TRBV30 and TRBJ2-7; D gene unclear. CDR1 and CDR2 from the germline V gene are GTSNPN and SVGIG (reference sequence). The germline V and J ends were trimmed by 2 bases and 3 bases, with 8 bases remaining between them. CDR3 length: 12 amino acids. CDR3 nucleotide sequence: TGTGCCTGGAGTAGGTCCTACTACGAGCAGTACTTC. Translating gives CAWSRSYYEQYF.

This chain links TRBV16 with TRBJ2-5; D is tentatively TRBD1 or TRBD2 (5 bases each). V shed 2 bases and J shed 9 bases, with 10 bases lying between them. The CDR3 contains 12 residues. Germline CDR1 is KGHSY and CDR2 is FQNENV. CDR3 nucleotides: TGTGCCAGCAGCCAACCTGGGGGTGCCCAGTACTTC. Its translation is CASSQPGGAQYF.

V is TRBV15 and J is TRBJ1-3; D call uncertain. The length of the CDR3 is 13 residues. Germline loops: CDR1 LNHNV, CDR2 YYDKDF (reference sequence). V was clipped by 3 bases and J by 3 bases, with 6 bases between them. The DNA of the CDR3 is TGTGCCACCAGCAGCCTTAATGGAAACACCATATATTTT. Translation: CATSSLNGNTIYF. Drawing the rest from reference TRBV15 and TRBJ1-3, the complete variable domain is DAMVIQNPRYQVTQFGKPVTLSCSQTLNHNVMYWYQQKSSQAPKLLFHYYDKDFNNEADTPDNFQSRRPNTSFCFLDIRSPGLGDTAMYLCATSSLNGNTIYFGEGSWLTVV.

This chain connects TRBV13 to TRBJ2-1; 9 bases are a match to TRBD2. Germline V CDR1 and CDR2: PRHDT, FYEKMQ (reference sequence). The CDR3 consists of 15 residues. V lost 4 bases to trimming and J lost 2 bases; unmatched junction nucleotides: 3. CDR3 DNA sequence: TGTGCCAGCAGCTCTACTAGCGGGCCCTACAATGAGCAGTTCTTC. Its protein is CASSSTSGPYNEQFF.

J is TRBJ2-6 and V is TRBV2; D gene ambiguous. V dropped 5 bases and J dropped 0 bases, with 8 bases sitting between them. The CDR3 sequence is 15 residues long. Per germline, CDR1 SNHLY and CDR2 FYNNEI. CDR3 amino acids: CASSSWSSGANVLTF. The CDR3 bases are TGTGCCAGCAGTAGTTGGAGCTCTGGGGCCAACGTCCTGACTTTC.

The CDR3 reads CASSLVGPYNEQFF. CDR3 nucleotide sequence: TGTGCCAGCAGCTTGGTTGGGCCCTACAATGAGCAGTTCTTC. The chain recombines TRBV5-4 with TRBJ2-1; D gene unclear. From germline, CDR1 is SGHNT and CDR2 YYREEE (reference sequence). The ends were cut back, 0 bases at V and 2 bases at J, with 6 bases in the middle. The CDR3 sequence is 14 residues long.

The chain employs TRBV5-6 and TRBJ2-4, with no clear D. The CDR3 is 12 residues long. V lost 4 bases, J lost 8 bases, and 10 bases lay in between. Germline V gives CDR1 SGHDT, CDR2 YYEEEE. CDR3 in amino acids: CASSGLSYIQYF. The CDR3 coding sequence is TGTGCCAGCAGCGGCCTTTCCTACATTCAGTACTTC.

The rearrangement links TRBV28 to TRBJ1-2; D is possibly TRBD1 (6 bases). Trimming left V 7 bases short and J 6 bases short, with 21 bases between. Germline CDR1 reads MDHEN; CDR2 reads SYDVKM. The CDR3 extends over 15 amino acids. This CDR3 reads CASNFRKQGGHGYTF. CDR3 coding DNA: TGTGCCAGCAATTTTCGTAAACAGGGAGGCCATGGCTACACCTTC.

This clone came up once. The chain carries TRBV2 and TRBJ1-5, with D possibly being TRBD1 (6 bases). The CDR3 totals 16 residues. V shed 1 base and J shed 6 bases, with 16 bases lying between them. CDR1 and CDR2 from the germline V gene are SNHLY and FYNNEI. The CDR3 sequence is CASSEGEAGAGQPQHF. DNA of the CDR3: TGTGCCAGCAGTGAAGGGGAGGCAGGGGCAGGTCAGCCCCAGCATTTT.

V usage is TRBV6-1 and J usage is TRBJ2-7; possible D gene TRBD2, 5 bases. This CDR3 comprises 11 residues. In germline, CDR1 is MNHNS, CDR2 SASEGT. Trimming shortened V by 1 base and J by 8 bases, and 6 bases separated the two germline ends. As DNA, the CDR3 is TGTGCCAGCAGTGAAGGAGGGAAGCAGTACTTC. Protein sequence: CASSEGGKQYF.

This clone has a handful of counts. The chain has TRBV7-9 and TRBJ1-5; D may be TRBD1 (6 bases). This CDR3 region has 14 residues. Germline assignment: CDR1 SEHNR and CDR2 FQNEAQ (reference sequence). V dropped 4 bases and J dropped 5 bases, with 12 bases sitting between them. The DNA for the CDR3 is TGTGCCAGCAGCTCCGGACAGTCTTATCAGCCCCAGCATTTT. It codes for CASSSGQSYQPQHF.

J is TRBJ2-2 and V is TRBV5-8; D call uncertain. The germline V gene encodes CDR1 SGHTS and CDR2 YDEGEE. The CDR3 extends over 15 amino acids. V lost 3 bases, J lost 8 bases, and 17 bases lay in between. In DNA form, the CDR3 reads TGTGCCAGCAGCTACCCGGCGACATTGGATGGGGAGCTGTTTTTT. The encoded protein is CASSYPATLDGELFF.

This clone turned up a few times. This chain uses TRBV5-4 with TRBJ1-1; TRBD1 aligns across 9 bases. Germline V gene data show CDR1 as SGHNT and CDR2 as YYREEE (reference sequence). The CDR3 runs to 13 residues. Trimming at V came to 4 bases and at J to 8 bases, leaving 6 bases not matched to a gene. The CDR3 protein is CASSSRQGGEAFF. The CDR3 nucleotides are TGTGCCAGCAGCAGCCGACAGGGGGGAGAAGCTTTCTTT. The complete variable domain, with remaining parts taken from reference TRBV5-4 and TRBJ1-1, reads ETGVTQSPTHLIKTRGQQVTLRCSSQSGHNTVSWYQQALGQGPQFIFQYYREEENGRGNFPPRFSGLQFPNYSSELNVNALELDDSALYLCASSSRQGGEAFFGQGTRLTVV.

This chain links TRBV5-8 with TRBJ1-6; 9 bases line up with TRBD1. V trimming: 1 base; J trimming: 9 bases; junction bases outside the gene matches: 11. This CDR3 comprises 17 residues. Germline CDR1 SGHTS, CDR2 YDEGEE. CDR3 sequence (DNA): TGTGCCAGCAGCTTGAGGACAGGGGCCATTAGTACTTCACCCCTCCACTTT. This sequence encodes CASSLRTGAISTSPLHF.

This chain connects TRBV5-1 to TRBJ2-7, with 10 bases matching TRBD2. With V trimmed by 4 bases and J by 4 bases, 20 bases remained unmatched. Per the germline V gene, CDR1 is SGHRS and CDR2 is YFSETQ. The CDR3 runs 19 residues. The CDR3 DNA follows: TGCGCCAGCAGCCCACGACTAGCGGGTTCCGAGGGAGTTAGATACGAGCAGTACTTC. This codes for CASSPRLAGSEGVRYEQYF.

The chain carries TRBV5-5 and TRBJ1-1; D perhaps matches TRBD1 (6 bases). This CDR3 is built from 15 residues. Per germline, CDR1 SGHKS and CDR2 YYEKEE (reference sequence). V lost 2 bases and J 8 bases, leaving 19 bases between the germline ends. This chain's CDR3 is CASSFYLQGMSEAFF. CDR3 DNA: TGTGCCAGCAGCTTTTACCTACAGGGTATGAGCGAAGCTTTCTTT. Together with reference TRBV5-5 and TRBJ1-1, the CDR3 gives the full variable domain: DAGVTQSPTHLIKTRGQQVTLRCSPISGHKSVSWYQQVLGQGPQFIFQYYEKEERGRGNFPDRFSARQFPNYSSELNVNALLLGDSALYLCASSFYLQGMSEAFFGQGTRLTVV.

In DNA, the CDR3 is TGTGCCAGCAGTTTTCAACGGGGGGCCTCCTACAATGAGCAGTTCTTC. Residues: CASSFQRGASYNEQFF. V gene TRBV27 combines with J gene TRBJ2-1, with TRBD2 as a possible D gene (7 bases). V was pared by 3 bases and J by 0 bases, with 12 bases between. The V gene's germline CDR1 is MNHEY and CDR2 SMNVEV (reference sequence). The CDR3 sequence is 16 residues long.

CDR3 nucleotides: TGTGCCAGCAGTGAATGGGCAGGGGGCGGTAACTATGGCTACACCTTC. Translating it yields CASSEWAGGGNYGYTF. V usage is TRBV2 and J usage is TRBJ1-2, with 8 nucleotides matching TRBD1. With V trimmed by 2 bases and J by 1 base, 6 bases remained unmatched. CDR1 SNHLY and CDR2 FYNNEI come from the germline V gene. The CDR3 has 16 residues.

The gene calls are TRBV6-5 and TRBJ2-2; 8 bases match TRBD1. V trimming: 4 bases; J trimming: 2 bases; junction bases outside the gene matches: 3. The CDR3 sequence is 15 residues long. Looked up from germline, CDR1 is MNHEY and CDR2 is SVGAGI. CDR3 amino acids: CASSSGTGNTGELFF. The CDR3 region has the DNA TGTGCCAGCAGTTCCGGGACAGGAAACACCGGGGAGCTGTTTTTT.

The chain recombines TRBV2 with TRBJ1-2, with D perhaps matching TRBD1 (6 bases). V was shortened by 8 bases and J by 2 bases, with 15 bases between the two germline ends. CDR3 length: 14 residues. CDR1 and CDR2 (germline): SNHLY, FYNNEI. The CDR3 DNA is TGTGCCAGCTGCCCAGGGGTGGGGAACTATGGCTACACCTTC. It specifies CASCPGVGNYGYTF.

This chain joins TRBV29-1 and TRBJ1-1; D gene uncertain. V lost 1 base, J lost 11 bases, and 14 bases lay in between. Germline assignment: CDR1 SQVTM and CDR2 ANQGSEA. This CDR3 contains 12 residues. The CDR3 here is CSVEGALGRAFF. The CDR3 nucleotides are TGCAGCGTTGAAGGGGCGCTGGGAAGGGCTTTCTTT. The whole variable domain, remainder taken from reference TRBV29-1 and TRBJ1-1, is SAVISQKPSRDICQRGTSLTIQCQVDSQVTMMFWYRQQPGQSLTLIATANQGSEATYESGFVIDKFPISRPNLTFSTLTVSNMSPEDSSIYLCSVEGALGRAFFGQGTRLTVV.

The CDR3 reads CASSYSTVTYEQYF. CDR3 nucleotides: TGTGCCAGCAGTTATTCGACAGTTACCTACGAGCAGTACTTC. The rearrangement joins TRBV6-6 to TRBJ2-7, with D tentatively TRBD1 (5 bases). The germline V and J ends were trimmed by 3 bases and 2 bases, with 11 bases remaining between them. The length of the CDR3 is 14 residues. In germline, CDR1 is MNHNY, CDR2 SVGAGI (reference sequence).

The genes are TRBV5-1 and TRBJ1-6; the D is unclear. CDR1 is SGHRS, CDR2 YFSETQ, per germline. The length of the CDR3 is 15 residues. The V end lost 0 bases, the J end lost 8 bases, and 12 bases lay between the germline ends. The CDR3, as DNA: TGCGCCAGCAGCTTGGTCGTCGGGCAGGATTCACCCCTCCACTTT. It codes for CASSLVVGQDSPLHF.

The chain is built from TRBV19 and TRBJ1-6; unclear D gene. V was cut by 6 bases and J by 7 bases, with 19 bases left in between. This CDR3 has 16 amino acids. Germline CDR1 and CDR2: LNHDA and SQIVND (reference sequence). DNA for the CDR3: TGTGCCAGTAGACTTCCAGGCGCCGCAGCGAATTCACCCCTCCACTTT. Translation: CASRLPGAAANSPLHF.

The chain employs TRBV6-6 and TRBJ2-2; tentative D call: TRBD2 (5 bases). CDR3 length: 13 amino acids. Germline-derived CDR1 and CDR2 are MNHNY and SVGAGI (reference sequence). Trimming left V 6 bases short and J 6 bases short, with 11 bases between. CDR3 protein: CASSISAAGELFF. The CDR3 DNA sequence: TGTGCCAGCAGCATTAGCGCTGCCGGGGAGCTGTTTTTT.

J is TRBJ2-6 and V is TRBV7-8; tentative D call: TRBD2 (5 bases). This CDR3 spans 18 amino acids. Germline V gives CDR1 SGHVS, CDR2 FQNEAQ. With 0 bases removed from V and 2 bases from J, the gap between germline ends came to 14 bases. The CDR3: CASSLAPYGKAGANVLTF. The CDR3 DNA sequence: TGTGCCAGCAGCTTAGCACCTTACGGGAAAGCTGGGGCCAACGTCCTGACTTTC. The whole variable domain, filled in from reference TRBV7-8 and TRBJ2-6, reads GAGVSQSPRYKVAKRGQDVALRCDPISGHVSLFWYQQALGQGPEFLTYFQNEAQLDKSGLPSDRFFAERPEGSVSTLKIQRTQQEDSAVYLCASSLAPYGKAGANVLTFGAGSRLTVL.

The chain couples TRBV7-9 to TRBJ2-7; D is uncertain. Germline CDR1 is SEHNR and CDR2 is FQNEAQ (reference sequence). The length of the CDR3 is 10 residues. Deletions cut 5 bases from V and 7 bases from J, with 6 bases between. CDR3 nucleotide sequence: TGTGCCAGCAGCCCCGAGGAGCAGTACTTC. Its protein is CASSPEEQYF.